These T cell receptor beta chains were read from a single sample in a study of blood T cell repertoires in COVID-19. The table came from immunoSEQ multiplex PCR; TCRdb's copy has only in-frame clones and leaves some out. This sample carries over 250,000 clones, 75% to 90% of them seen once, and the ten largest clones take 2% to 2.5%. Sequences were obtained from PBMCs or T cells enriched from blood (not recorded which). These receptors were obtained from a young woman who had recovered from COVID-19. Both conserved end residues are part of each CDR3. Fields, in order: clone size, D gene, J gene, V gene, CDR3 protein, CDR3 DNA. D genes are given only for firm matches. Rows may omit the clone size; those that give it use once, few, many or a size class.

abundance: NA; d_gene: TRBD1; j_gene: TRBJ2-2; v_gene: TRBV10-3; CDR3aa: CASRTGEAGELFF; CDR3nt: TGTGCCTCCAGGACAGGGGAAGCCGGGGAGCTGTTTTTT
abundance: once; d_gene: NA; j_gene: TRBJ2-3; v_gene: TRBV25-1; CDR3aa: CASSHWGGRGTDTQYF; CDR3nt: TGTGCCAGCAGCCATTGGGGGGGCCGGGGCACAGATACGCAGTATTTT
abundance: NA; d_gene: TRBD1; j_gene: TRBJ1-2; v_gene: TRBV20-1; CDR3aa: CSASIDRGQPNYGYTF; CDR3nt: TGCAGTGCCAGTATTGACAGGGGCCAACCTAACTATGGCTACACCTTC
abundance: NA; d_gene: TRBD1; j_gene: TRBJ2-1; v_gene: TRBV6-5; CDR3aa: CASSYSGDSSYNEQFF; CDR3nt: TGTGCCAGCAGTTACTCGGGGGACAGCTCCTACAATGAGCAGTTCTTC
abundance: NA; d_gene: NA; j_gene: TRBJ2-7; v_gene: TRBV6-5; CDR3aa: CASRKDIPKHYEQYF; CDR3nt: TGTGCCAGCAGGAAAGACATCCCAAAACACTACGAGCAGTACTTC
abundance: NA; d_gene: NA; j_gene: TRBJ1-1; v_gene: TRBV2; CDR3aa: CASIPDRIMNTEAFF; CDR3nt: TGTGCCAGCATCCCGGACAGAATCATGAACACTGAAGCTTTCTTT
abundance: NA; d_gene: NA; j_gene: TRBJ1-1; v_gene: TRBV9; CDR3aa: CASSVEYKNTEAFF; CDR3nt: TGTGCCAGCAGCGTAGAGTACAAGAACACTGAAGCTTTCTTT
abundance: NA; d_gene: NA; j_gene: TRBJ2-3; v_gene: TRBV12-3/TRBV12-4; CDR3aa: CASSLTGVDTQYF; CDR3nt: TGTGCCAGCAGTTTAACGGGGGTTGATACGCAGTATTTT
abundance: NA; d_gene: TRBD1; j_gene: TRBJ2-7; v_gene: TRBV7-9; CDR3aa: CASSPTSGTGWEQYF; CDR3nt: TGTGCCAGCAGCCCGACAAGTGGGACAGGATGGGAGCAGTACTTC
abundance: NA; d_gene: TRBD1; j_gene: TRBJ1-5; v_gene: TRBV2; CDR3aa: CASRHRGLGQPQHF; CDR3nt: TGTGCCAGCAGGCACAGGGGGCTCGGACAGCCCCAGCATTTT
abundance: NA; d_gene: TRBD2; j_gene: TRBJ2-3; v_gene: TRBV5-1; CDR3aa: CASSLTSGGQFTDTQYF; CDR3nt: TGCGCCAGCAGCTTGACTAGCGGGGGCCAATTCACAGATACGCAGTATTTT
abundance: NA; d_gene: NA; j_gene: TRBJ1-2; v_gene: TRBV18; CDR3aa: CASSPEEVNYGYTF; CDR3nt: TGTGCCAGCTCACCGGAGGAGGTGAACTATGGCTACACCTTC
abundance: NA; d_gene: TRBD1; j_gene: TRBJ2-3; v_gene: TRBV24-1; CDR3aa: CATSALAGRGDTQYF; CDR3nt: TGTGCCACCAGTGCCCTCGCGGGCAGGGGGGATACGCAGTATTTT
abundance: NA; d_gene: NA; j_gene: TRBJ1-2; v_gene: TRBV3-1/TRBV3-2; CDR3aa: CASSHRGSGGYTF; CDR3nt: TGTGCCAGCAGCCACAGGGGCTCTGGCGGCTACACCTTC
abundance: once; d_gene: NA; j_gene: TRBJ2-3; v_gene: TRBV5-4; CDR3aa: CASTMGVTDTQYF; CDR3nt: TGTGCCAGCACGATGGGAGTCACAGATACGCAGTATTTT
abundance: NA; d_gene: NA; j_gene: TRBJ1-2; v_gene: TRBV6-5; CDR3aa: CASSREGGRGYTF; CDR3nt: TGTGCCAGCAGTCGGGAGGGAGGACGCGGCTACACCTTC
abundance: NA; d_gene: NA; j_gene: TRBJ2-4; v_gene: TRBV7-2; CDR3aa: CASSLGSRVAKNIQYF; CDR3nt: TGTGCCAGCAGCCTAGGCTCGAGGGTAGCCAAAAACATTCAGTACTTC
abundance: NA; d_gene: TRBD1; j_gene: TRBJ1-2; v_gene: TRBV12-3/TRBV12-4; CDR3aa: CASRPDRVIGYTF; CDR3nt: TGTGCCAGCAGGCCGGACAGGGTTATCGGCTACACCTTC
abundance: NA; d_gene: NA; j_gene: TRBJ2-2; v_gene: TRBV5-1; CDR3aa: CASSLEGQRVGELFF; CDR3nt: TGCGCCAGCAGCTTGGAGGGACAAAGGGTCGGGGAGCTGTTTTTT
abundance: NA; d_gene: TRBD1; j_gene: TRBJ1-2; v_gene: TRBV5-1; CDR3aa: CASSLTGQVSGYTF; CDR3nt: TGCGCCAGCAGCTTGACGGGACAGGTCAGTGGCTACACCTTC
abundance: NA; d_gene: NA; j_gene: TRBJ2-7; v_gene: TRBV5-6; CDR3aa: CASSEGVHEQYF; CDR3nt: TGTGCCAGCAGCGAGGGAGTCCACGAGCAGTACTTC
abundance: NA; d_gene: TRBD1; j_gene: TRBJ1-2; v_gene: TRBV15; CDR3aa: CATSRKGQASYGYTF; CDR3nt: TGTGCCACCAGCAGGAAGGGACAGGCAAGCTATGGCTACACCTTC
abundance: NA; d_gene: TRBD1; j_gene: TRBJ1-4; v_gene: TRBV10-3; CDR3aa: CAIRAGQGGTNEKLFF; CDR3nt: TGTGCCATCAGAGCCGGACAGGGTGGAACTAATGAAAAACTGTTTTTT
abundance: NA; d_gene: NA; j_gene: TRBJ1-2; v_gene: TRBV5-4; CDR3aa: CASSLDAGTNYGYTF; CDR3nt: TGTGCCAGCAGCTTGGACGCAGGGACTAACTATGGCTACACCTTC
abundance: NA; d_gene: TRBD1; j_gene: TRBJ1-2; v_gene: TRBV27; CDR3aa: CASSQLQGVRGYTF; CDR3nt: TGTGCCAGCAGTCAACTCCAGGGGGTCAGAGGCTACACCTTC
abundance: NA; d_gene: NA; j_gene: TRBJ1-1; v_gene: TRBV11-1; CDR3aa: CASSLGGGVNTEAFF; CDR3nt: TGTGCCAGCAGCTTAGGGGGGGGCGTGAACACTGAAGCTTTCTTT
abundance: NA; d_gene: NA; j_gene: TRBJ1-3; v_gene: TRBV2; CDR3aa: CASSGSAFGTIYF; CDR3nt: TGTGCCAGCAGCGGGTCCGCCTTCGGCACCATATATTTT
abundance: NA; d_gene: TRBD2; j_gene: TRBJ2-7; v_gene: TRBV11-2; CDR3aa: CASSLAGIAGFTGYEQYF; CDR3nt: TGTGCCAGCAGCTTAGCGGGGATAGCGGGGTTCACCGGCTACGAGCAGTACTTC
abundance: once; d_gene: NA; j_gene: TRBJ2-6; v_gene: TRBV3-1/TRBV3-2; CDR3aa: CASSQDWGVPRPGANVLTF; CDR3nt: TGTGCCAGCAGCCAAGACTGGGGAGTCCCGAGGCCTGGGGCCAACGTCCTGACTTTC
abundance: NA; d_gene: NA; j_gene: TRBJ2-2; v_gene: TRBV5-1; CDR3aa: CASREAINTGELFF; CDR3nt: TGCGCCAGCAGGGAGGCGATAAACACCGGGGAGCTGTTTTTT
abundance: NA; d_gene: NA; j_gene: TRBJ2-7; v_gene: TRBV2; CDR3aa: CASSERALKYEQYF; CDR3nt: TGTGCCAGCAGTGAGCGGGCCTTGAAGTACGAGCAGTACTTC
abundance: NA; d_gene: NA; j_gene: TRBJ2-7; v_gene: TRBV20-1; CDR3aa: CSERGGEQYF; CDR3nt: TGCAGTGAGAGGGGAGGCGAGCAGTACTTC
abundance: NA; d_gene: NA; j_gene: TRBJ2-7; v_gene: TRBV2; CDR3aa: CASSEMTREYF; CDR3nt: TGTGCCAGCAGTGAGATGACTAGAGAGTACTTC
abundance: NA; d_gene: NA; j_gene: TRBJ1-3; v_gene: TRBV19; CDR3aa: CASSIGGALSSGNTIYF; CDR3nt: TGTGCCAGTAGTATTGGAGGAGCCCTGAGCTCTGGAAACACCATATATTTT
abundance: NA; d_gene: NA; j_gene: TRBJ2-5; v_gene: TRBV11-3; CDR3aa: CASSDTEGGEMEETQYF; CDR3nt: TGTGCCAGCAGCGATACAGAAGGAGGGGAAATGGAAGAGACCCAGTACTTC
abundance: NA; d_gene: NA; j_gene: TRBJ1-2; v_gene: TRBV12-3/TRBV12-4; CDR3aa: CASSLADYGYTF; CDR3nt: TGTGCCAGCAGTTTAGCCGACTATGGCTACACCTTC